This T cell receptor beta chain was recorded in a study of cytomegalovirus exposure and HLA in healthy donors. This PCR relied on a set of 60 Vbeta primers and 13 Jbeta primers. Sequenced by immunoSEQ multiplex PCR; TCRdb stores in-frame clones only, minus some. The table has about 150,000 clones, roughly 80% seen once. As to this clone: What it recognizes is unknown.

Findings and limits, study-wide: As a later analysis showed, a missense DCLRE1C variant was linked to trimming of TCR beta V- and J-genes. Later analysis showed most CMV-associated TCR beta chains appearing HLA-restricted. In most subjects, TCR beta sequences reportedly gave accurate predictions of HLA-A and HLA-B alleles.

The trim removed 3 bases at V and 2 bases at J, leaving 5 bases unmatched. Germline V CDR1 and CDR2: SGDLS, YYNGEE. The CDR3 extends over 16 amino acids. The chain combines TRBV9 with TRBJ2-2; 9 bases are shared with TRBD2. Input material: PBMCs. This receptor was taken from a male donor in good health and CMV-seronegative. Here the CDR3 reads CASSGSGGLNTGELFF. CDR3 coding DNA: TGTGCCAGCAGCGGGAGCGGGGGGCTAAACACCGGGGAGCTGTTTTTT. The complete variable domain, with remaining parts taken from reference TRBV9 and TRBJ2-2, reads DSGVTQTPKHLITATGQRVTLRCSPRSGDLSVYWYQQSLDQGLQFLIQYYNGEERAKGNILERFSAQQFPDLHSELNLSSLELGDSALYFCASSGSGGLNTGELFFGEGSRLTVL.